This entry lists 15 T cell receptor beta chains sequenced from one sample in a study of blood T cell repertoires in COVID-19. Method: immunoSEQ multiplex PCR; TCRdb's copy keeps in-frame clones and lacks some. The table records fewer than 70,000 clones, 80% to 95% of them present only once. The sample was peripheral blood. The receptors here all came from a man aged 45-60 years with active COVID-19.

The V call is TRBV29-1, the J call TRBJ1-2; 7 bases match TRBD1. J lost 7 bases, V lost 8 bases, and 10 bases had no gene match. Germline lookup yields CDR1 SQVTM and CDR2 ANQGSEA. This CDR3 contains 12 residues. The CDR3 DNA reads as TGCAGCACCACAGGGGAGTGGGGTGGCTACACCTTC. This codes for CSTTGEWGGYTF.

The V and J genes are TRBV28 and TRBJ2-7, with TRBD1 identical over 7 bases. CDR3 length: 13 amino acids. V lost 7 bases and J lost 2; bases outside the gene matches: 5. Germline CDR1 MDHEN, CDR2 SYDVKM. CDR3 sequence: CASTTGSPYEQYF. As DNA, the CDR3 is TGTGCCAGCACGACAGGGTCGCCCTACGAGCAGTACTTC.

The chain carries TRBV12-3 or TRBV12-4 and TRBJ2-1; D is undetermined. The CDR3 extends over 13 amino acids. V lost 3 bases and J lost 8, with 11 bases in between. The CDR3 DNA reads TGTGCCAGCAGTTTGGGCCCGAAGGATGAGCAGTTCTTC. It encodes CASSLGPKDEQFF.

The genes are TRBV28 and TRBJ2-7; 7 bases fit TRBD1. Trimming at V came to 6 bases and at J to 4 bases, leaving 12 bases not matched to a gene. CDR3 length: 15 amino acids. Germline loops: CDR1 MDHEN, CDR2 SYDVKM. CDR3 amino acids: CASSRGLRQGYEQYF. In DNA, the CDR3 is TGTGCCAGCAGCCGCGGCCTGCGACAGGGTTACGAGCAGTACTTC. Combining the CDR3 with reference TRBV28 and TRBJ2-7 gives the whole variable domain DVKVTQSSRYLVKRTGEKVFLECVQDMDHENMFWYRQDPGLGLRLIYFSYDVKMKEKGDIPEGYSVSREKKERFSLILESASTNQTSMYLCASSRGLRQGYEQYFGPGTRLTVT.

V gene TRBV6-1 combines with J gene TRBJ1-2, with D maybe TRBD1 (6 bases). V gave up 1 base and J gave up 8 bases, with 11 bases separating them. The CDR3 runs 13 residues. CDR1 and CDR2 from the germline V gene are MNHNS and SASEGT. The CDR3 spells CASSEGTVRGYTF. The DNA of the CDR3 is TGTGCCAGCAGTGAAGGGACAGTCCGCGGCTACACCTTC.

This rearrangement joins TRBV3-1 (or the pseudogene TRBV3-2) to TRBJ2-5; TRBD2 might be the D (6 bases). Germline V gene lookup returns CDR1 LGHDT and CDR2 YNNKEL (reference sequence). Trimming removed 4 bases at V and 4 bases at J, with 16 bases between. The CDR3 is 15 residues long. The CDR3 region is CASSRGGILVETQYF. In DNA form, the CDR3 reads TGTGCCAGCAGCCGAGGAGGGATACTAGTAGAGACCCAGTACTTC.

The count of this clone is one. This chain joins TRBV3-1 (or the pseudogene TRBV3-2) and TRBJ1-2; TRBD1 matches 10 bases. CDR3 length: 14 amino acids. CDR1 LGHDT and CDR2 YNNKEL come from the germline V gene (reference sequence). V lost 4 bases, J lost 6 bases, and 5 bases stayed unmatched. The CDR3 spells CASSPGTGENGYTF. The DNA of the CDR3 is TGTGCCAGCAGCCCTGGGACAGGGGAGAATGGCTACACCTTC.

This chain connects TRBV5-4 to TRBJ2-3; D perhaps matches TRBD2 (6 bases). V lost 3 bases and J lost 6, with 17 bases in between. The CDR3 is made up of 15 amino acids. CDR1 is SGHNT and CDR2 is YYREEE in the germline V gene (reference sequence). The CDR3 DNA sequence: TGTGCCAGCAGCTCATCTAGCGTTCTGGGGGATACGCAGTATTTT. Its protein is CASSSSSVLGDTQYF.

The rearrangement joins TRBV21-1 to TRBJ2-1; the table calls TRBD2, which could not be checked here. TRBV21-1 is labeled a pseudogene. The CDR3 runs to 16 residues. CDR3 protein: CASPVAAGLPYNEQFF. The CDR3 bases are TGTGCCAGCCCCGTAGCGGCGGGGCTCCCTTACAATGAGCAGTTCTTC.

The V and J genes are TRBV19 and TRBJ2-2; D is perhaps TRBD1 (6 bases). V was cut by 1 base and J by 1 base, with 16 bases left in between. The germline CDR1 and CDR2 sequences are LNHDA and SQIVND (reference sequence). This CDR3 has 18 residues. The CDR3 is CASSIGGAGTLNTGELFF. The CDR3 DNA sequence: TGTGCCAGTAGTATAGGGGGCGCCGGGACATTGAACACCGGGGAGCTGTTTTTT. Looking up the rest from reference TRBV19 and TRBJ2-2 gives the full variable domain: DGGITQSPKYLFRKEGQNVTLSCEQNLNHDAMYWYRQDPGQGLRLIYYSQIVNDFQKGDIAEGYSVSREKKESFPLTVTSAQKNPTAFYLCASSIGGAGTLNTGELFFGEGSRLTVL.

The CDR3 DNA reads TGTGCCAGTAGTCGAGGCTATAGCTCCTACGAGCAGTACTTC. The encoded protein is CASSRGYSSYEQYF. The V gene is TRBV19, the J gene TRBJ2-7; D remains unclear. Trimming stripped 5 bases from V and 0 bases from J, with 11 bases between. CDR1 LNHDA and CDR2 SQIVND come from the germline V gene (reference sequence). This CDR3 region has 14 residues.

The CDR3 bases are TGTGCCAGTAGTATCCCGTCAGGGGGGAGCAATCAGCCCCAGCATTTT. Encoded protein: CASSIPSGGSNQPQHF. The rearrangement links TRBV19 to TRBJ1-5, with 7 bases lining up with TRBD1. Germline values: CDR1 LNHDA, CDR2 SQIVND (reference sequence). The CDR3 is 16 amino acids. V was clipped by 3 bases and J by 1 base; unmatched bases: 6.

This clone has only one observation. The chain joins TRBV24-1 to TRBJ2-7, with TRBD1 identical over 11 bases. Germline loops: CDR1 KGHDR, CDR2 SFDVKD. The V gene end was trimmed by 3 bases and the J gene end by 7 bases; junction bases not matched to a gene: 16. The CDR3 runs to 18 residues. Written as DNA, the CDR3 is TGTGCCACCAGTGATGGCGGACAGGGGGCTTCGACCTCGGGGGAGCAGTACTTC. It encodes CATSDGGQGASTSGEQYF.

The chain links TRBV29-1 to TRBJ1-6; D gene uncertain. The CDR3 covers 13 residues. V lost 6 bases and J lost 2, with 8 bases in between. Germline V CDR1 and CDR2: SQVTM, ANQGSEA. The CDR3 loop reads CSVRETYNSPLHF. DNA for the CDR3: TGCAGCGTCCGGGAGACCTATAATTCACCCCTCCACTTT.

The chain links TRBV7-5 to TRBJ2-7; the DNA was not used to check the table's D call, TRBD1. TRBV7-5 represents a pseudogene. The CDR3 runs to 15 residues. The CDR3 sequence is CVRSPAGTGGYEQYF. CDR3 DNA sequence: TGTGTCAGAAGCCCCGCCGGGACAGGGGGCTACGAGCAGTACTTC.